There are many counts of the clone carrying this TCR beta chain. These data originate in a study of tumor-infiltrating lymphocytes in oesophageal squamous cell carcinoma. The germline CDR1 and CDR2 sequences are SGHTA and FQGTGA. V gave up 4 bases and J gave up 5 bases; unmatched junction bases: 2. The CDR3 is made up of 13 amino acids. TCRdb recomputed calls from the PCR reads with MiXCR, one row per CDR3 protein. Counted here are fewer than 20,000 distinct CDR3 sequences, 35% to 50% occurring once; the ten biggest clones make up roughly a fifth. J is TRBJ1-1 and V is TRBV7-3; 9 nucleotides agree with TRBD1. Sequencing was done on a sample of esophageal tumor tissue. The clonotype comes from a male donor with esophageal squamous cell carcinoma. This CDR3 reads CASSWGQGTEAFF. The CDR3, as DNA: TGTGCCAGCAGCTGGGGACAGGGAACTGAAGCTTTCTTT.